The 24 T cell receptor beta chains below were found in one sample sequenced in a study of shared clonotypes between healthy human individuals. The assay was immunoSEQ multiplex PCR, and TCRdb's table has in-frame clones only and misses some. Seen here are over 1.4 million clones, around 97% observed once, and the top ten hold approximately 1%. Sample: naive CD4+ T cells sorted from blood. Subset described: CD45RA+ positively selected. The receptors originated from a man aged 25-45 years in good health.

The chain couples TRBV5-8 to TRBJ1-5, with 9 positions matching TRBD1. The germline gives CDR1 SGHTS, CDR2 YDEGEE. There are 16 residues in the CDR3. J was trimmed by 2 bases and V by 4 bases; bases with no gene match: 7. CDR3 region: CASSGGDRARNQPQHF. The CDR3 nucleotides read TGTGCCAGCAGCGGTGGGGACAGGGCTCGCAATCAGCCCCAGCATTTT.

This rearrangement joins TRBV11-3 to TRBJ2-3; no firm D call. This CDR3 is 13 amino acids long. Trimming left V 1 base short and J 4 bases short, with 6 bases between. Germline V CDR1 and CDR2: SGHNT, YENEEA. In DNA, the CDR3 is TGTGCCAGCAGCTTAGGTCCGGCAGATACGCAGTATTTT. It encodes CASSLGPADTQYF.

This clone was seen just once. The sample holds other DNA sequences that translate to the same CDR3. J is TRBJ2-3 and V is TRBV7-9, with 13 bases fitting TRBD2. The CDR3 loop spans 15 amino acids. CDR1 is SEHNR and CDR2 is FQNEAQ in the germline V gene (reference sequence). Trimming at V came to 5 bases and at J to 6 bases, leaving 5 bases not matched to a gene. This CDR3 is CASSPGTSGTDTQYF. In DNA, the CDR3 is TGTGCCAGCAGCCCCGGGACTAGCGGGACGGATACGCAGTATTTT.

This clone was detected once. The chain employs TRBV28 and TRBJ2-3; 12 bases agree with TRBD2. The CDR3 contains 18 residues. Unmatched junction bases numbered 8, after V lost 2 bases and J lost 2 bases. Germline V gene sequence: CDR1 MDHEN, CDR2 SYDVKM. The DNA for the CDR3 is TGTGCCAGCAGTTTAGCGACTAGCGGGAGAGCGGTCACAGATACGCAGTATTTT. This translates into CASSLATSGRAVTDTQYF.

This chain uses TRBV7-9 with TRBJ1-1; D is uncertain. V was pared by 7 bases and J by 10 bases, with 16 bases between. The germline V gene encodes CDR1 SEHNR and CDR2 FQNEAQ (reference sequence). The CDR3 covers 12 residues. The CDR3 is CASTFVWSVAFF. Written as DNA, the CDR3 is TGTGCCAGCACCTTTGTCTGGAGCGTAGCTTTCTTT.

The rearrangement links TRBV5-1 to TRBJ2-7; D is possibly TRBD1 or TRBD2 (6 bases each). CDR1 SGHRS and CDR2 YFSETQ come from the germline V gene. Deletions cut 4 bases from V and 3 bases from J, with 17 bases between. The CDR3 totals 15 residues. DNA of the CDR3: TGCGCCAGCAGCACCTCGGGGGACACAAACTACGAGCAGTACTTC. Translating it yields CASSTSGDTNYEQYF.

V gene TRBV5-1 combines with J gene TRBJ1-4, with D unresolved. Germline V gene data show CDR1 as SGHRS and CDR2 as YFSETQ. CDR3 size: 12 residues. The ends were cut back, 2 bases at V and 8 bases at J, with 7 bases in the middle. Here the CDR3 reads CASSFPSEKLFF. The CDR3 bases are TGCGCCAGCAGCTTCCCGTCCGAAAAACTGTTTTTT. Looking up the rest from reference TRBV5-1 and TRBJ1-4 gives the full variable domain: KAGVTQTPRYLIKTRGQQVTLSCSPISGHRSVSWYQQTPGQGLQFLFEYFSETQRNKGNFPGRFSGRQFSNSRSEMNVSTLELGDSALYLCASSFPSEKLFFGSGTQLSVL.

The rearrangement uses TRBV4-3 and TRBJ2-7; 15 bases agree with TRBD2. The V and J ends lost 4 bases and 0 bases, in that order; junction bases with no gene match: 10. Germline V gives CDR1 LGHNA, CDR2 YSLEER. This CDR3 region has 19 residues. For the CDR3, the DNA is TGCGCCAGCAGCCCCCACCGGACTAGCGGGAGGGCCGTCTCCTACGAGCAGTACTTC. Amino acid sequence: CASSPHRTSGRAVSYEQYF.

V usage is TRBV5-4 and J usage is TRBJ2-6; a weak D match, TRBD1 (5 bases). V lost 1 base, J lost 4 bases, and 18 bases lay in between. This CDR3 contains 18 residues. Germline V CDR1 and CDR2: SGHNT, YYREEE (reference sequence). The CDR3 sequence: CASSLRGMGKAGANVLTF. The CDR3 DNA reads TGTGCCAGCAGCTTGAGGGGAATGGGGAAGGCAGGGGCCAACGTCCTGACTTTC.

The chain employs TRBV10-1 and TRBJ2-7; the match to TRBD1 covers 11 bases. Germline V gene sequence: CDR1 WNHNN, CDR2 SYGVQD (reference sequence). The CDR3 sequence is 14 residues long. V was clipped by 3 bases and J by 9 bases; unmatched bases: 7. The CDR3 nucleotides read TGCGCCAGCAGTGAAGGACAGGGGGCAGTGGGGCAGTACTTC. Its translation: CASSEGQGAVGQYF.

CDR3 amino acids: CASSFGSGNSYEQYF. The CDR3 region has the DNA TGTGCCAGCAGCTTTGGGAGCGGGAACTCCTACGAGCAGTACTTC. The V call is TRBV7-9, the J call TRBJ2-7, with 7 bases fitting TRBD2. The trim removed 3 bases at V and 0 bases at J, leaving 5 bases unmatched. The CDR3 has 15 amino acids. Germline loops: CDR1 SEHNR, CDR2 FQNEAQ (reference sequence).

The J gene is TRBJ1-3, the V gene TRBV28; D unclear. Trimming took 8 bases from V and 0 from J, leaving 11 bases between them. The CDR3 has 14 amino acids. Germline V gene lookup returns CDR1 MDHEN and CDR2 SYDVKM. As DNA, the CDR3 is TGTGCCAGCGGGATGCTACTCTCTGGAAACACCATATATTTT. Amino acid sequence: CASGMLLSGNTIYF.

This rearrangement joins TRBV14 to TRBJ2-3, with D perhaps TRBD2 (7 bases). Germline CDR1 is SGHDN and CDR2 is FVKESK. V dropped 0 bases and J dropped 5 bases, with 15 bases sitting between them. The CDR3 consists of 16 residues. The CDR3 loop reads CASSQDGGGGLDTQYF. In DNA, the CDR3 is TGTGCCAGCAGCCAAGATGGAGGCGGGGGCCTAGATACGCAGTATTTT.

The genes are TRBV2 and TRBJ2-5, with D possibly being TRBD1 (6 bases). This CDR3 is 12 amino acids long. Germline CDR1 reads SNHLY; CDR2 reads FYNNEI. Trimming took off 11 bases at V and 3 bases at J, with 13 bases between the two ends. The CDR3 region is CAGYREKETQYF. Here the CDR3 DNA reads TGTGCCGGCTACAGGGAAAAAGAGACCCAGTACTTC.

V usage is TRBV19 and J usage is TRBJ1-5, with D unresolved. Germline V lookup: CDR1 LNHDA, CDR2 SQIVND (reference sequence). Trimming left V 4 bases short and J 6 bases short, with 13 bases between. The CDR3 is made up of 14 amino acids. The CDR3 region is CASSTPVRAQPQHF. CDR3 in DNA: TGTGCCAGTAGTACCCCGGTTAGGGCTCAGCCCCAGCATTTT. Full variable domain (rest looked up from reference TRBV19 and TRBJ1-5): DGGITQSPKYLFRKEGQNVTLSCEQNLNHDAMYWYRQDPGQGLRLIYYSQIVNDFQKGDIAEGYSVSREKKESFPLTVTSAQKNPTAFYLCASSTPVRAQPQHFGDGTRLSIL.

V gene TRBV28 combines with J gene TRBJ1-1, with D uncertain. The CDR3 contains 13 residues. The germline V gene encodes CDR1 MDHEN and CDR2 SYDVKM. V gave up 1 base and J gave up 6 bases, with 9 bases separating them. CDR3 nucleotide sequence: TGTGCCAGCAGTTTATTCCCCGGAGCTGAAGCTTTCTTT. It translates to CASSLFPGAEAFF.

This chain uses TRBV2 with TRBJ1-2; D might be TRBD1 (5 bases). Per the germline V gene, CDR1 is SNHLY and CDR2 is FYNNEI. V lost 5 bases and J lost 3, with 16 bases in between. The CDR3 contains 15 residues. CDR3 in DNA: TGTGCCAGCAGTATGAAGAAGGAGGGGTACTATGGCTACACCTTC. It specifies CASSMKKEGYYGYTF.

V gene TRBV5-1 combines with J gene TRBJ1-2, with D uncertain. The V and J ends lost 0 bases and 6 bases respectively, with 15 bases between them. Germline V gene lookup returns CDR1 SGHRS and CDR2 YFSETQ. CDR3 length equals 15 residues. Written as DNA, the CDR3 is TGCGCCAGCAGCTTGGAGGCAGACCCACTTCATGGCTACACCTTC. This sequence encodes CASSLEADPLHGYTF.

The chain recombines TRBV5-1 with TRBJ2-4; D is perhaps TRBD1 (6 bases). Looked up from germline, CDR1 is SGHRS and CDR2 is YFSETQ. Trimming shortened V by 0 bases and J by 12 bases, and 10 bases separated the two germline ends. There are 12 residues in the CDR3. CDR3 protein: CASSLDRDSQYF. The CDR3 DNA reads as TGCGCCAGCAGCTTGGACAGGGATAGTCAGTACTTC.

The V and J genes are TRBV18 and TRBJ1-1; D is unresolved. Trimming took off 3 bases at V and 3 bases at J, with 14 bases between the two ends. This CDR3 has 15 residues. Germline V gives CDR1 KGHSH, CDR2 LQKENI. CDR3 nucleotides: TGTGCCAGCTCACCGAAGGCCGATTCCTACACTGAAGCTTTCTTT. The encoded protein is CASSPKADSYTEAFF.

DNA of the CDR3: TGTGCCAGCAGCGACGTCTGGGAGAGGGACAGGGGGGGCTACGAGCAGTACTTC. This translates into CASSDVWERDRGGYEQYF. The gene calls are TRBV5-8 and TRBJ2-7; 11 nucleotides agree with TRBD1. Unmatched junction bases numbered 15, after V lost 4 bases and J lost 3 bases. CDR1 is SGHTS and CDR2 is YDEGEE in the germline V gene. The CDR3 loop spans 18 amino acids. Filled out from reference TRBV5-8 and TRBJ2-7, the complete variable domain reads EAGVTQSPTHLIKTRGQQATLRCSPISGHTSVYWYQQALGLGLQFLLWYDEGEERNRGNFPPRFSGRQFPNYSSELNVNALELEDSALYLCASSDVWERDRGGYEQYFGPGTRLTVT.

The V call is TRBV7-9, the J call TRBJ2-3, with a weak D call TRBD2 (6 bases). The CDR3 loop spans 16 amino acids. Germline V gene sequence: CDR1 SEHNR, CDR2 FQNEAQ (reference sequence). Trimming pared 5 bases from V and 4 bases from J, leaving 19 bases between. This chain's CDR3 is CASSPEKTSWADTQYF. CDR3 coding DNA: TGTGCCAGCAGCCCCGAAAAGACTAGTTGGGCAGATACGCAGTATTTT.

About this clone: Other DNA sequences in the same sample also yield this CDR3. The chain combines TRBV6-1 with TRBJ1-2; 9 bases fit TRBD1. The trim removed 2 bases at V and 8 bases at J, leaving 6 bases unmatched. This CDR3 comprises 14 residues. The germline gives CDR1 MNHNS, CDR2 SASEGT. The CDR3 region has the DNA TGTGCCAGCAGTGAACTACAGGGGGCTGGGGGCTACACCTTC. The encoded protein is CASSELQGAGGYTF.

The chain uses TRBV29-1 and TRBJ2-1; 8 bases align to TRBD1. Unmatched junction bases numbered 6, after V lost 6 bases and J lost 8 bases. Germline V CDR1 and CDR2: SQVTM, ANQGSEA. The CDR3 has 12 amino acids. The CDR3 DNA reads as TGCAGCGTCAGGACAGGGTACTATGAGCAGTTCTTC. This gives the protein CSVRTGYYEQFF.